These 25 T cell receptor beta chains were sequenced from one sample in a study of CD8 T cells in ankylosing spondylitis. TCRdb reprocessed the 5' RACE reads with MiXCR, giving one entry per CDR3 protein. Found here are around 320,000 distinct CDR3 sequences, roughly 20% of them singletons; the top ten hold 3.5%. The specimen was blood, either unsorted or a sorted T cell fraction (not recorded which). The receptors originated from a female donor with ankylosing spondylitis or in good health (not recorded which).

At least ten counts were recorded for this clonotype. The chain employs TRBV29-1 and TRBJ1-2, with D unresolved. Trimming cost V 4 bases and J 10 bases, with 10 bases left between them. Per germline, CDR1 SQVTM and CDR2 ANQGSEA. This CDR3 has 10 amino acids. CDR3 amino acids: CSVGEKNYTF. The CDR3 DNA reads as TGCAGCGTTGGCGAGAAGAACTACACCTTC. Looking up the rest from reference TRBV29-1 and TRBJ1-2 gives the full variable domain: SAVISQKPSRDICQRGTSLTIQCQVDSQVTMMFWYRQQPGQSLTLIATANQGSEATYESGFVIDKFPISRPNLTFSTLTVSNMSPEDSSIYLCSVGEKNYTFGSGTRLTVV.

Only a few counts were recorded for this clonotype. The chain employs TRBV19 and TRBJ1-5, with D possibly being TRBD1 (5 bases). This CDR3 is 14 amino acids long. From germline, CDR1 is LNHDA and CDR2 SQIVND (reference sequence). V lost 8 bases and J 2 bases, leaving 13 bases between the germline ends. The CDR3 DNA is TGTGCCAGTTGGGGCAAAAGGGGCAATCAGCCCCAGCATTTT. Translation gives CASWGKRGNQPQHF.

This clonotype was picked up a small number of times. The chain carries TRBV4-3 and TRBJ2-1, with 7 bases identical to TRBD2. The CDR3 contains 15 residues. V was pared by 3 bases and J by 7 bases, with 9 bases of the junction left unmatched. Germline CDR1 reads LGHNA; CDR2 reads YSLEER. CDR3: CASSQRLSSGNEQFF. CDR3 DNA: TGCGCCAGCAGCCAGAGGCTCTCTAGCGGTAATGAGCAGTTCTTC.

This clonotype was observed a handful of times. The V gene is TRBV7-9, the J gene TRBJ2-7; 7 nucleotides agree with TRBD1. CDR3 length: 15 residues. The ends lost 5 bases at V and 0 bases at J; junction bases unmatched: 7. Germline V lookup: CDR1 SEHNR, CDR2 FQNEAQ (reference sequence). The CDR3 region is CASSTDRPYSYEQYF. For the CDR3, the DNA is TGTGCCAGCAGCACGGACAGGCCCTACTCCTACGAGCAGTACTTC.

The sample holds a few counts of this clonotype. The chain recombines TRBV20-1 with TRBJ2-3, with D uncertain. V was trimmed by 6 bases and J by 4 bases, leaving 14 bases between them. Germline CDR1 DFQATT, CDR2 SNEGSKA (reference sequence). CDR3 length equals 13 residues. CDR3 nucleotides: TGCAGTGCCCTCCGAAAGGGCGCAGATACGCAGTATTTT. Translation gives CSALRKGADTQYF.

This clonotype was counted only a few times. The rearrangement joins TRBV12-3 or TRBV12-4 to TRBJ2-1; tentative D call: TRBD2 (5 bases). V gave up 6 bases and J gave up 5 bases, with 11 bases separating them. This CDR3 is 13 amino acids long. DNA for the CDR3: TGTGCCAGCAGAACAAACGGGGACAATGAGCAGTTCTTC. Translated: CASRTNGDNEQFF.

This clonotype was picked up a small number of times. The chain recombines TRBV4-3 with TRBJ2-1, with D unclear. Germline assignment: CDR1 LGHNA and CDR2 YSLEER. V was cut by 0 bases and J by 5 bases, with 11 bases left in between. The CDR3 length is 15 residues. CDR3 DNA sequence: TGCGCCAGCAGCCAAGATAGGAGACAAGACAATGAGCAGTTCTTC. This codes for CASSQDRRQDNEQFF.

V and J are TRBV28 and TRBJ2-5; D is perhaps TRBD2 (5 bases). CDR1 and CDR2 from the germline V gene are MDHEN and SYDVKM. V lost 1 base, J lost 7 bases, and 7 bases lay in between. The CDR3 length is 12 residues. This chain's CDR3 is CASSLFRGTQYF. The CDR3 coding sequence is TGTGCCAGCAGTTTATTTCGGGGGACCCAGTACTTC. The full variable domain, in which reference TRBV28 and TRBJ2-5 provide the parts outside the CDR3, is DVKVTQSSRYLVKRTGEKVFLECVQDMDHENMFWYRQDPGLGLRLIYFSYDVKMKEKGDIPEGYSVSREKKERFSLILESASTNQTSMYLCASSLFRGTQYFGPGTRLLVL.

This clonotype showed up just a few times. V and J are TRBV6-5 and TRBJ1-5; D unclear. Trimming cost V 2 bases and J 0 bases, with 5 bases left between them. The CDR3 has 14 residues. Germline CDR1 reads MNHEY; CDR2 reads SVGAGI. CDR3 protein: CASSYDNSNQPQHF. The CDR3 DNA reads TGTGCCAGCAGTTACGACAATAGCAATCAGCCCCAGCATTTT.

The chain joins TRBV27 to TRBJ1-4; 9 bases align to TRBD1. Looked up from germline, CDR1 is MNHEY and CDR2 is SMNVEV (reference sequence). V lost 6 bases, J lost 8 bases, and 10 bases stayed unmatched. The CDR3 covers 15 residues. This CDR3 reads CASRLLEDRGEKLFF. For the CDR3, the DNA is TGTGCCAGCAGGCTCCTGGAGGACAGGGGCGAAAAACTGTTTTTT.

This clonotype was recorded at least ten times. This rearrangement joins TRBV20-1 to TRBJ1-5, with D tentatively TRBD1 (5 bases). Trimming stripped 6 bases from V and 7 bases from J, with 13 bases between. Germline-derived CDR1 and CDR2 are DFQATT and SNEGSKA (reference sequence). The CDR3 is made up of 12 amino acids. CDR3 coding DNA: TGCAGTGCCCACTTAGGGGAACAGCCCCAGCATTTT. It specifies CSAHLGEQPQHF.

This clonotype was picked up many times. The chain has TRBV20-1 and TRBJ1-6; the match to TRBD1 covers 8 bases. V gave up 6 bases and J gave up 9 bases; unmatched junction bases: 7. Germline CDR1 and CDR2: DFQATT and SNEGSKA (reference sequence). The CDR3 is 13 amino acids. The CDR3 reads CSALTGEVSPLHF. CDR3 in DNA: TGCAGTGCATTGACAGGGGAAGTTTCACCCCTCCACTTT.

J is TRBJ2-5 and V is TRBV12-3 or TRBV12-4; D is possibly TRBD1 (6 bases). Trimming removed 6 bases from V and 3 bases from J, with 17 bases in between. The CDR3 is 15 residues long. The CDR3 DNA reads as TGTGCCAGCAGCGACGATGAGGGGGTAAAAGAGACCCAGTACTTC. It codes for CASSDDEGVKETQYF.

This rearrangement joins TRBV20-1 to TRBJ2-5, with TRBD2 matching over 14 bases. The CDR3 loop spans 15 amino acids. V was clipped by 6 bases and J by 1 base; unmatched bases: 4. Germline CDR1 reads DFQATT; CDR2 reads SNEGSKA (reference sequence). CDR3 loop: CSARGTSGSQETQYF. The DNA for the CDR3 is TGCAGTGCCCGGGGGACTAGCGGGAGCCAAGAGACCCAGTACTTC.

The sample holds many counts of this clonotype. The rearrangement joins TRBV12-3 or TRBV12-4 to TRBJ1-5; the D is unclear. The germline V and J ends were trimmed by 7 bases and 6 bases, with 10 bases remaining between them. This CDR3 has 12 amino acids. CDR3 sequence reads: CASTLPGQPQHF. The CDR3 bases are TGTGCCAGCACCCTTCCGGGTCAGCCCCAGCATTTT.

J is TRBJ1-4 and V is TRBV2; no clear D. V lost 7 bases to trimming and J lost 6 bases, with 6 bases between them. The CDR3 contains 11 residues. Germline assignment: CDR1 SNHLY and CDR2 FYNNEI. The CDR3 DNA is TGTGCCAGCAAGGTTCATGAAAAACTGTTTTTT. Translated: CASKVHEKLFF.

The table lists this clonotype with a few counts. The chain couples TRBV7-2 to TRBJ2-3; no reliable D call. This CDR3 region has 13 residues. The V gene's germline CDR1 is SGHTA and CDR2 FQGNSA. Trimming stripped 0 bases from V and 8 bases from J, with 9 bases between. CDR3 DNA sequence: TGTGCCAGCAGCTTAGCTTCGTCGGGTACGCAGTATTTT. It codes for CASSLASSGTQYF.

A few counts support this clonotype. V and J are TRBV6-1 and TRBJ1-2, with 9 nucleotides matching TRBD1. The CDR3 extends over 14 amino acids. Germline V gene data show CDR1 as MNHNS and CDR2 as SASEGT. The trim removed 6 bases at V and 7 bases at J, leaving 9 bases unmatched. CDR3 in amino acids: CASRGTGKGGGYTF. In DNA, the CDR3 is TGTGCCAGCAGGGGGACAGGGAAGGGAGGTGGCTACACCTTC.

This clonotype was counted only a few times. This chain joins TRBV29-1 and TRBJ2-1, with 7 bases that match TRBD2. The V gene's germline CDR1 is SQVTM and CDR2 ANQGSEA. The CDR3 runs 16 residues. V gave up 6 bases and J gave up 7 bases; unmatched junction bases: 18. For the CDR3, the DNA is TGCAGCGTCGCCTGGCGGGACGGGCCGCGGGGGAATGAGCAGTTCTTC. This encodes CSVAWRDGPRGNEQFF.

This chain links TRBV6-2 or TRBV6-3 with TRBJ2-7; D is perhaps TRBD1 (6 bases). Trimming shortened V by 10 bases and J by 1 base, and 14 bases separated the two germline ends. The CDR3 contains 13 residues. Per the germline V gene, CDR1 is MNHEY and CDR2 is SVGEGT. CDR3 loop: CAIRPRGSYEQYF. The CDR3, as DNA: TGTGCCATCCGCCCCAGGGGTTCCTACGAGCAGTACTTC.

In its sample, this clonotype was seen a few times. The CDR3 loop reads CASSLVAGGPEGTDTQYF. The CDR3 coding sequence is TGTGCCAGCAGCTTAGTCGCGGGAGGGCCTGAGGGCACAGATACGCAGTATTTT. The gene calls are TRBV7-2 and TRBJ2-3; 9 bases align to TRBD2. This CDR3 region has 18 residues. The germline V gene has CDR1 SGHTA and CDR2 FQGNSA. Losses at the gene ends were 1 base for V and 1 base for J; bases not matched to a gene: 9.

This clonotype was seen a few times. Here the CDR3 reads CSVLSPQTSGSTDTQYF. CDR3 DNA sequence: TGCAGCGTGTTAAGCCCCCAAACTAGCGGGAGTACAGATACGCAGTATTTT. This rearrangement joins TRBV29-1 to TRBJ2-3, with 11 positions matching TRBD2. Germline CDR1 reads SQVTM; CDR2 reads ANQGSEA. V shed 6 bases and J 3 bases; nucleotides not matched to a gene: 14. There are 17 residues in the CDR3.

The chain carries TRBV20-1 and TRBJ2-1, with 14 bases that match TRBD2. Germline CDR1 and CDR2: DFQATT and SNEGSKA (reference sequence). The CDR3 runs 16 residues. Trimming at V came to 4 bases and at J to 9 bases, leaving 11 bases not matched to a gene. CDR3 region: CSATTGTSGRIGEQFF. In nucleotides, the CDR3 is TGCAGTGCTACTACCGGGACTAGCGGGAGAATAGGTGAGCAGTTCTTC.

This clonotype turned up a few times. The chain couples TRBV4-2 to TRBJ2-3, with TRBD2 matching 7 bases. Germline loops: CDR1 LGHNA, CDR2 YNFKEQ. J lost 6 bases, V lost 6 bases, and 12 bases had no gene match. This CDR3 region has 15 residues. The CDR3 here is CASSPSGAVEDTQYF. The CDR3 DNA reads TGTGCCAGCAGTCCAAGCGGGGCCGTTGAGGATACGCAGTATTTT.

CDR3 sequence reads: CASSPIAGGPLGSYNEQFF. The CDR3 nucleotides are TGCGCCAGCAGCCCTATAGCGGGAGGGCCTCTGGGGTCCTACAATGAGCAGTTCTTC. The rearrangement links TRBV4-1 to TRBJ2-1; 11 bases line up with TRBD2. The CDR3 runs to 19 residues. CDR1 is MGHRA and CDR2 is YSYEKL in the germline V gene. Germline trimming cut 4 bases from V and 1 base from J; bases unmatched to any gene: 12.